These 10 T cell receptor beta chains share one sample of origin, sequenced in a study of T cell responses to AZD1222 COVID-19 vaccine (dated by TCRdb to the early 2020s). The library was prepared using the immunoSEQ multiplex PCR assay. TCRdb carries this immuneACCESS record with in-frame sequences only. Its versions omit some clonotypes, under half of them owing to an unresolved V gene in the studies checked, with the rest unexplained. In all, the sample holds 120,000 or so clones, and around 93% of those were seen once. The ten most abundant clones make up approximately 5.1% of the sample. This sample's time point label indicates: about 28 days (+/-7) after the second vaccine dose. Sequences were derived from peripheral blood, sampled 28 days after the second AZD1222 dose. The receptor source for this set is an adult who received the AZD1222 COVID-19 vaccine.

This chain joins TRBV4-1 and TRBJ1-2; 7 bases line up with TRBD1. Trimming took 5 bases from V and 3 from J; bases not matched to a gene: 6. Germline values: CDR1 MGHRA, CDR2 YSYEKL. CDR3 length equals 14 residues. DNA for the CDR3: TGCGCCAGCAGCAAATACAGGGGAGACTATGGCTACACCTTC. Translating it yields CASSKYRGDYGYTF.

V usage is TRBV7-2 and J usage is TRBJ1-1; the D gene is possibly TRBD1 (5 bases). The V end was cut by 1 base, the J end by 0 bases, with 9 bases between. Germline assignment: CDR1 SGHTA and CDR2 FQGNSA. The CDR3 sequence is 15 residues long. This CDR3 is CASSLGGVVNTEAFF. For the CDR3, the DNA is TGTGCCAGCAGCTTAGGGGGGGTCGTGAACACTGAAGCTTTCTTT.

The chain employs TRBV19 and TRBJ2-1, with 7 nucleotides matching TRBD2. The CDR3 is made up of 14 amino acids. The trim removed 9 bases at V and 5 bases at J, leaving 10 bases unmatched. CDR1 is LNHDA, CDR2 SQIVND, per germline (reference sequence). The CDR3 sequence is CASPWASGNNEQFF. Here the CDR3 DNA reads TGTGCCAGCCCTTGGGCTAGCGGAAACAATGAGCAGTTCTTC.

This sequence joins TRBV6-5 and TRBJ1-1; D is uncertain. V lost 6 bases and J 3 bases, leaving 8 bases between the germline ends. CDR3 length: 12 amino acids. Germline CDR1 is MNHEY and CDR2 is SVGAGI. The CDR3 nucleotides are TGTGCCAGCAGGCGGGGATACACTGAAGCTTTCTTT. This translates into CASRRGYTEAFF.

The genes are TRBV3-1 (or the pseudogene TRBV3-2) and TRBJ1-1; 8 positions match TRBD1. Per germline, CDR1 LGHDT and CDR2 YNNKEL (reference sequence). CDR3 length equals 15 residues. The V and J ends lost 0 bases and 6 bases, in that order; junction bases with no gene match: 6. Written as DNA, the CDR3 is TGTGCCAGCAGCCAAGATTGGACAGGGTGGTCTGAAGCTTTCTTT. Its translation: CASSQDWTGWSEAFF.

The chain couples TRBV2 to TRBJ1-5; possibly TRBD1 for D (6 bases). The CDR3 spans 13 residues. The ends were cut back, 5 bases at V and 5 bases at J, with 10 bases in the middle. Germline CDR1 SNHLY, CDR2 FYNNEI. The CDR3 loop is CASSSQGDQPQHF. The CDR3 DNA follows: TGTGCCAGCAGTTCACAGGGTGATCAGCCCCAGCATTTT.

This clone was picked up one time. The chain joins TRBV6-5 to TRBJ2-7, with a weak D call TRBD2 (6 bases). Germline V gene data show CDR1 as MNHEY and CDR2 as SVGAGI. V shed 6 bases and J shed 2 bases, with 17 bases lying between them. The CDR3 extends over 15 amino acids. The DNA for the CDR3 is TGTGCCAGCAGGACCTCCGGGACTTTGACCTACGAGCAGTACTTC. It is translated as CASRTSGTLTYEQYF.

Here the CDR3 DNA reads TGTGCCAGCACCTCCCAGGGAGACTCACCCCTCCACTTT. It codes for CASTSQGDSPLHF. This chain links TRBV6-5 with TRBJ1-6; weak D call: TRBD1 (5 bases). Trimming shortened V by 7 bases and J by 10 bases, and 14 bases separated the two germline ends. The CDR3 spans 13 residues. The V gene's germline CDR1 is MNHEY and CDR2 SVGAGI.

The chain has TRBV7-2 and TRBJ2-3; 13 positions agree with TRBD2. This CDR3 comprises 15 residues. CDR1 SGHTA and CDR2 FQGNSA come from the germline V gene. J gave up 2 bases and V 11 bases, and 7 bases lay outside the gene matches. In DNA form, the CDR3 reads TGTGCCGGAACTAGCGGGGGGGCCATCACAGATACGCAGTATTTT. Translating gives CAGTSGGAITDTQYF.

The V and J genes are TRBV2 and TRBJ2-3; D perhaps matches TRBD1 (5 bases). CDR3 length: 15 amino acids. V lost 10 bases to trimming and J lost 0 bases, with 17 bases between them. Germline V gene data show CDR1 as SNHLY and CDR2 as FYNNEI. The CDR3 DNA follows: TGTGCCACCCTGGCCAGAGGACAAAGCACAGATACGCAGTATTTT. Its protein is CATLARGQSTDTQYF.